Presented here are 26 T cell receptor beta chains from one specimen sequenced in a study of blood T cell repertoires in COVID-19. Clones were sequenced by immunoSEQ multiplex PCR, and TCRdb holds only the in-frame ones, with some missing. This table holds approximately 500,000 clones, 85% to 90% found once. Input material: peripheral blood. All receptors derive from a woman aged 50 to 65 with COVID-19, enrolled during active disease.

V and J are TRBV2 and TRBJ1-6; D unclear. CDR1 is SNHLY and CDR2 is FYNNEI in the germline V gene. The CDR3 runs to 15 residues. V was clipped by 7 bases and J by 7 bases, with 17 bases between them. The chain's CDR3 is CASKLGLTKNSPLHF. Written as DNA, the CDR3 is TGTGCCAGCAAGCTTGGACTGACTAAAAATTCACCCCTCCACTTT.

V gene TRBV2 combines with J gene TRBJ2-1, with 11 bases that match TRBD2. Looked up from germline, CDR1 is SNHLY and CDR2 is FYNNEI. The CDR3 has 18 amino acids. The trim removed 5 bases at V and 0 bases at J, leaving 9 bases unmatched. The CDR3 loop is CASSFGTSGGSSYNEQFF. CDR3 sequence (DNA): TGTGCCAGCAGTTTTGGGACTAGCGGCGGGAGCTCCTACAATGAGCAGTTCTTC.

The genes are TRBV27 and TRBJ2-1; TRBD2 matches 10 bases. The germline gives CDR1 MNHEY, CDR2 SMNVEV (reference sequence). The junction had 11 bases not matched to a gene; V was cut back by 3 bases and J by 9 bases. This CDR3 contains 16 residues. The CDR3 loop reads CASSFHQLAGGGEQFF. The CDR3 bases are TGTGCCAGCAGTTTCCACCAGTTAGCGGGGGGTGGTGAGCAGTTCTTC.

This CDR3 reads CATSERGTGELFF. The CDR3 nucleotides read TGTGCCACCAGTGAAAGGGGGACCGGGGAGCTGTTTTTT. The chain couples TRBV24-1 to TRBJ2-2; a weak D match, TRBD1 (6 bases). The V gene's germline CDR1 is KGHDR and CDR2 SFDVKD. CDR3 length equals 13 residues. V lost 4 bases, J lost 5 bases, and 7 bases lay in between.

The chain carries TRBV10-3 and TRBJ1-1; 7 bases match TRBD1. This CDR3 is built from 13 residues. The V and J ends lost 7 bases and 4 bases, in that order; junction bases with no gene match: 6. The germline gives CDR1 ENHRY, CDR2 SYGVKD. CDR3 in amino acids: CAITPQGGTEAFF. As DNA, the CDR3 is TGTGCCATCACTCCTCAGGGGGGCACTGAAGCTTTCTTT.

This rearrangement joins TRBV2 to TRBJ1-2; D not certain. Germline CDR1 reads SNHLY; CDR2 reads FYNNEI. This CDR3 region has 13 residues. V was trimmed by 6 bases and J by 5 bases, leaving 13 bases between them. The CDR3 loop is CASRAQSGYGYTF. CDR3 sequence (DNA): TGTGCCAGCAGGGCTCAAAGCGGGTATGGCTACACCTTC.

The rearrangement links TRBV2 to TRBJ1-6; D may be TRBD1 (5 bases). Trimming stripped 2 bases from V and 0 bases from J, with 8 bases between. From germline, CDR1 is SNHLY and CDR2 FYNNEI. The CDR3 is made up of 16 amino acids. The CDR3 nucleotides are TGTGCCAGCAGTGAAAGGGGAAGCTCCTATAATTCACCCCTCCACTTT. This encodes CASSERGSSYNSPLHF.

The chain links TRBV5-4 to TRBJ2-3, with TRBD2 matching 11 bases. J was trimmed by 1 base and V by 0 bases; bases with no gene match: 7. The CDR3 length is 18 residues. The germline V gene encodes CDR1 SGHNT and CDR2 YYREEE (reference sequence). DNA for the CDR3: TGTGCCAGCAGCTTGGGTCTAGCGGGGGGCTACCGCACAGATACGCAGTATTTT. Translating it yields CASSLGLAGGYRTDTQYF.

This sequence joins TRBV7-9 and TRBJ1-4; no definite D call. The length of the CDR3 is 15 residues. The V gene's germline CDR1 is SEHNR and CDR2 FQNEAQ (reference sequence). V was trimmed by 4 bases and J by 7 bases, leaving 16 bases between them. CDR3 sequence (DNA): TGTGCCAGCAGCTCCGACCGATCCCGGGGTGAAAAACTGTTTTTT. Translated: CASSSDRSRGEKLFF.

The chain uses TRBV2 and TRBJ1-1; 11 nucleotides line up with TRBD1. This CDR3 is built from 14 residues. The junction had 3 bases not matched to a gene; V was cut back by 6 bases and J by 3 bases. Germline CDR1 and CDR2: SNHLY and FYNNEI. Here the CDR3 reads CASRGDRGDTEAFF. The CDR3 nucleotides are TGTGCCAGCAGGGGGGACAGGGGGGACACTGAAGCTTTCTTT. The full variable domain, rest sourced from reference TRBV2 and TRBJ1-1, is EPEVTQTPSHQVTQMGQEVILRCVPISNHLYFYWYRQILGQKVEFLVSFYNNEISEKSEIFDDQFSVERPDGSNFTLKIRSTKLEDSAMYFCASRGDRGDTEAFFGQGTRLTVV.

The rearrangement links TRBV6-5 to TRBJ2-6, with TRBD2 matching 9 bases. The CDR3 extends over 15 amino acids. Trimming cost V 11 bases and J 2 bases; bases outside gene matches: 7. Germline lookup yields CDR1 MNHEY and CDR2 SVGAGI. CDR3 protein: CASRTSDAGANVLTF. The CDR3, as DNA: TGTGCCTCAAGGACTAGCGATGCTGGGGCCAACGTCCTGACTTTC.

The chain joins TRBV14 to TRBJ2-2; the match to TRBD2 covers 7 bases. The CDR3 has 16 residues. The V segment lost 1 base and the J segment 0 bases; nucleotides outside the gene matches: 2. The germline CDR1 and CDR2 sequences are SGHDN and FVKESK. The CDR3 sequence: CASSQALAANTGELFF. The CDR3 bases are TGTGCCAGCAGCCAAGCCCTAGCGGCGAACACCGGGGAGCTGTTTTTT. The full variable domain, completed using reference TRBV14 and TRBJ2-2, is EAGVTQFPSHSVIEKGQTVTLRCDPISGHDNLYWYRRVMGKEIKFLLHFVKESKQDESGMPNNRFLAERTGGTYSTLKVQPAELEDSGVYFCASSQALAANTGELFFGEGSRLTVL.

V is TRBV12-3 or TRBV12-4 and J is TRBJ1-1; 10 nucleotides match TRBD1. Losses at the gene ends were 6 bases for V and 7 bases for J; bases not matched to a gene: 5. The CDR3 is 13 residues long. The CDR3 here is CASRTGGIGEAFF. CDR3 DNA: TGTGCCAGCAGGACAGGGGGCATCGGTGAAGCTTTCTTT.

The chain is built from TRBV14 and TRBJ2-7; perhaps TRBD1 as D (5 bases). Germline V gene sequence: CDR1 SGHDN, CDR2 FVKESK. The CDR3 covers 15 residues. Trimming cost V 0 bases and J 3 bases, with 12 bases left between them. The CDR3 DNA sequence: TGTGCCAGCAGCCAAGATGGGTTCAGGGTCTACGAGCAGTACTTC. As protein: CASSQDGFRVYEQYF.

With regard to this clone: At the DNA level, this CDR3 is encoded by other sequences in the same sample as well. The genes are TRBV18 and TRBJ2-7; 10 bases map to TRBD1. Germline V lookup: CDR1 KGHSH, CDR2 LQKENI. Losses at the gene ends were 3 bases for V and 4 bases for J; bases not matched to a gene: 3. The CDR3 is 14 residues long. CDR3 coding DNA: TGTGCCAGCTCACCCGGACAGGGGGTTTACGAGCAGTACTTC. It specifies CASSPGQGVYEQYF.

This clone came up once. The CDR3 is CATRGRTGGTDTQYF. The CDR3, as DNA: TGTGCCACCCGCGGAAGGACAGGGGGCACAGATACGCAGTATTTT. The chain employs TRBV2 and TRBJ2-3, with 9 bases identical to TRBD1. The CDR3 length is 15 residues. CDR1 is SNHLY and CDR2 is FYNNEI in the germline V gene. V lost 10 bases to trimming and J lost 1 base; unmatched junction nucleotides: 9.

The rearrangement links TRBV28 to TRBJ2-7; 7 bases line up with TRBD2. Losses at the gene ends were 2 bases for V and 0 bases for J; bases not matched to a gene: 7. CDR3 size: 16 residues. From germline, CDR1 is MDHEN and CDR2 SYDVKM. The CDR3 DNA reads as TGTGCCAGCAGTTTAGCTTTAGCGGGCGCCTCCTACGAGCAGTACTTC. It codes for CASSLALAGASYEQYF.

The V and J genes are TRBV5-6 and TRBJ1-1; 7 bases agree with TRBD1. The CDR3 is 15 amino acids. Losses at the gene ends were 0 bases for V and 1 base for J; bases not matched to a gene: 3. Germline V CDR1 and CDR2: SGHDT, YYEEEE. CDR3 in DNA: TGTGCCAGCAGCTTGGGGACAGGAGCGAACACTGAAGCTTTCTTT. Protein sequence: CASSLGTGANTEAFF.

The V gene is TRBV6-5, the J gene TRBJ1-6; 10 nucleotides align to TRBD1. The CDR3 spans 15 residues. Germline V gene sequence: CDR1 MNHEY, CDR2 SVGAGI. J was trimmed by 5 bases and V by 6 bases; bases with no gene match: 4. CDR3 sequence (DNA): TGTGCCAGCAGGCGACAGGGGGCGGATAATTCACCCCTCCACTTT. It codes for CASRRQGADNSPLHF.

The rearrangement joins TRBV18 to TRBJ1-3; D might be TRBD1 (5 bases). Germline V gene sequence: CDR1 KGHSH, CDR2 LQKENI. Deletions cut 6 bases from V and 7 bases from J, with 10 bases between. The CDR3 sequence is 12 residues long. Written as DNA, the CDR3 is TGTGCCAGCTCCCCGGGGGACAACACCATATATTTT. This codes for CASSPGDNTIYF.

This chain uses TRBV5-1 with TRBJ2-7; 8 positions agree with TRBD1. The J segment lost 6 bases and the V segment lost 2 bases, leaving 10 bases of the junction unmatched. The CDR3 spans 15 residues. Looked up from germline, CDR1 is SGHRS and CDR2 is YFSETQ. The CDR3 loop reads CASSFDGPDRGEQYF. Written as DNA, the CDR3 is TGCGCCAGCAGCTTCGATGGCCCCGACAGGGGCGAGCAGTACTTC.

This chain uses TRBV19 with TRBJ2-3, with TRBD2 identical over 12 bases. The CDR3 length is 18 residues. The germline V gene has CDR1 LNHDA and CDR2 SQIVND (reference sequence). Losses at the gene ends were 3 bases for V and 0 bases for J; bases not matched to a gene: 7. The CDR3 loop reads CASSILAGGPRSTDTQYF. DNA for the CDR3: TGTGCCAGTAGTATTCTAGCGGGGGGGCCGAGGAGCACAGATACGCAGTATTTT.

The chain carries TRBV5-1 and TRBJ1-1, with 7 nucleotides matching TRBD1. The V gene end was trimmed by 4 bases and the J gene end by 3 bases; junction bases not matched to a gene: 12. The CDR3 is made up of 16 amino acids. CDR1 is SGHRS, CDR2 YFSETQ, per germline. This CDR3 reads CASSPQSTGRYTEAFF. In nucleotides, the CDR3 is TGCGCCAGCAGCCCCCAGTCGACAGGGAGGTACACTGAAGCTTTCTTT. The complete variable domain, with remaining parts taken from reference TRBV5-1 and TRBJ1-1, reads KAGVTQTPRYLIKTRGQQVTLSCSPISGHRSVSWYQQTPGQGLQFLFEYFSETQRNKGNFPGRFSGRQFSNSRSEMNVSTLELGDSALYLCASSPQSTGRYTEAFFGQGTRLTVV.

This chain links TRBV5-3 with TRBJ1-5; TRBD1 might be the D (5 bases). TRBV5-3 is identified as an open reading frame with a role that is uncertain. V lost 0 bases to trimming and J lost 5 bases, with 12 bases between them. The CDR3 covers 15 residues. The CDR3 spells CARSLAGFSDQPQHF. The DNA of the CDR3 is TGTGCCAGAAGCTTGGCAGGGTTCTCGGATCAGCCCCAGCATTTT.

V usage is TRBV10-3 and J usage is TRBJ2-3, with 10 bases aligning to TRBD2. Losses at the gene ends were 3 bases for V and 2 bases for J; bases not matched to a gene: 5. The CDR3 consists of 16 residues. Germline V gene sequence: CDR1 ENHRY, CDR2 SYGVKD. This chain's CDR3 is CAISERAGGPTDTQYF. Written as DNA, the CDR3 is TGTGCCATCAGTGAACGAGCGGGGGGGCCCACAGATACGCAGTATTTT.

The chain carries TRBV7-9 and TRBJ1-2, with 8 bases lining up with TRBD1. CDR3 length: 15 residues. V shed 3 bases, J shed 6 bases, and the junction held 9 bases outside the gene matches. CDR1 is SEHNR, CDR2 FQNEAQ, per germline (reference sequence). CDR3 sequence: CASSFDNGQGHGYTF. The CDR3 bases are TGTGCCAGCAGCTTTGATAACGGACAGGGCCATGGCTACACCTTC.